This entry features one TCR beta chain sequence. Its target is unknown. Produced via immunoSEQ multiplex PCR; TCRdb's table is partial and in-frame only. The sample contains about 140,000 clones, approximately 77% of which appear only once. This sample is drawn from a study of cytotoxic CD8 clonotypes in ibrutinib-treated CLL. Study-level findings and limits: A difference in sampling times existed between sustained-remission and progressing patients. In comparison with age-matched healthy donors, baseline clonality was higher and tracked circulating CD8+ T-cell counts. Clonality showed a rise at ibrutinib response that reversed toward baseline at progression.

V was cut by 2 bases and J by 2 bases, with 16 bases left in between. The CDR3 loop spans 16 amino acids. Looked up from germline, CDR1 is MNHEY and CDR2 is SVGAGI. The V call is TRBV6-5, the J call TRBJ2-7; D may be TRBD1 or TRBD2 (5 bases each). The origin of this receptor is a human donor with chronic lymphocytic leukemia. The input for sequencing was PBMCs, taken after 12 months of ibrutinib treatment. The CDR3 reads CASSYSPGPLAYEQYF. The CDR3 region has the DNA TGTGCCAGCAGTTACAGCCCGGGACCGTTGGCCTACGAGCAGTACTTC.